This TCR beta chain emerged from a study of blood T cell repertoires in COVID-19. Assay used: immunoSEQ multiplex PCR; TCRdb lists only in-frame clones, some missing. The table lists about 260,000 clones, roughly 86% of them singletons, with roughly 8% in the top ten. The source of this sequence is a man in his forties with active or convalescent COVID-19. What was sequenced was peripheral blood.

DNA for the CDR3: TGTGCCAGCAGCCAAGCCCGGGGTTTCACTGAAGCTTTCTTT. Protein sequence: CASSQARGFTEAFF. The chain recombines TRBV3-1 (or the pseudogene TRBV3-2) with TRBJ1-1; D call uncertain. The CDR3 contains 14 residues. V gave up 1 base and J gave up 4 bases, with 10 bases separating them. Germline V gene lookup returns CDR1 LGHDT and CDR2 YNNKEL (reference sequence).